A selection of T cell receptor beta chains follows, all from one sample in a study. In TCRdb, the 5' RACE reads were re-called with MiXCR into one record per CDR3 protein. The repertoire holds 60,000 to 65,000 distinct CDR3 sequences, with 22% as singletons. The source material was memory CD4+ T cells sorted from a lymph node. Receptor source: a female donor with breast cancer. The CDR3 runs from the conserved cysteine through the conserved F or W. D genes are given only for firm matches. Clone size appears in some rows only: once, few, many, or a class for an expanded clone.

j_gene: TRBJ2-7
v_gene: TRBV5-6
abundance: NA
d_gene: TRBD1
CDR3aa: CASSFWDRPAEQYF
CDR3nt: TGTGCCAGCAGCTTTTGGGACAGACCGGCCGAGCAGTACTTC

j_gene: TRBJ2-6
v_gene: TRBV6-1
abundance: NA
d_gene: NA
CDR3aa: CASRLQPFGSGANVLTF
CDR3nt: TGTGCCAGCAGATTACAGCCCTTCGGATCAGGGGCCAACGTCCTGACTTTC

j_gene: TRBJ1-3
v_gene: TRBV7-9
abundance: NA
d_gene: NA
CDR3aa: CASSSSLVSGNTIYF
CDR3nt: TGTGCCAGCAGCTCGTCCCTCGTCTCTGGAAACACCATATATTTT

j_gene: TRBJ1-2
v_gene: TRBV11-1
abundance: NA
d_gene: NA
CDR3aa: CASSFGDSAYGYTF
CDR3nt: TGTGCCAGCAGCTTCGGAGACAGCGCCTATGGCTACACCTTC

j_gene: TRBJ2-1
v_gene: TRBV5-4
abundance: NA
d_gene: NA
CDR3aa: CASSLYSISSYNEQFF
CDR3nt: TGTGCCAGCAGCCTTTACTCGATTAGCTCCTACAATGAGCAGTTCTTC

j_gene: TRBJ1-3
v_gene: TRBV5-1
abundance: many
d_gene: TRBD1
CDR3aa: CASSFRDSGSGNTIYF
CDR3nt: TGCGCCAGCAGCTTCCGGGACAGCGGCTCTGGAAACACCATATATTTT

j_gene: TRBJ2-3
v_gene: TRBV7-2
abundance: few
d_gene: NA
CDR3aa: CASSLIGRTDTQYF
CDR3nt: TGTGCCAGCAGCCTCATCGGGCGAACAGATACGCAGTATTTT

j_gene: TRBJ2-7
v_gene: TRBV9
abundance: many
d_gene: NA
CDR3aa: CASSPQGAGSGEQYF
CDR3nt: TGTGCCAGCAGCCCCCAGGGCGCGGGATCGGGCGAGCAGTACTTC

j_gene: TRBJ2-3
v_gene: TRBV6-5
abundance: many
d_gene: TRBD1
CDR3aa: CASSYSGRTGGKDTQYF
CDR3nt: TGTGCCAGCAGTTACTCGGGGAGGACAGGGGGGAAAGATACGCAGTATTTT

j_gene: TRBJ1-5
v_gene: TRBV12-3/TRBV12-4
abundance: many
d_gene: NA
CDR3aa: CASSLSRGLNQPQHF
CDR3nt: TGTGCCAGCAGTTTAAGCAGGGGCCTCAATCAGCCCCAGCATTTT

j_gene: TRBJ2-5
v_gene: TRBV24-1
abundance: few
d_gene: NA
CDR3aa: CATSDPTGAETQYF
CDR3nt: TGTGCCACCAGTGACCCGACGGGAGCGGAGACCCAGTACTTC

j_gene: TRBJ2-7
v_gene: TRBV20-1
abundance: many
d_gene: TRBD2
CDR3aa: CSARGSGGRIYEQYF
CDR3nt: TGCAGTGCTAGAGGCAGCGGGGGTCGTATCTACGAGCAGTACTTC

j_gene: TRBJ1-1
v_gene: TRBV5-1
abundance: NA
d_gene: TRBD1
CDR3aa: CASSYLGQGNTEAFF
CDR3nt: TGCGCCAGCAGCTACCTAGGACAGGGGAACACTGAAGCTTTCTTT